These 2 T cell receptor beta chains came from one sample sequenced in a study of response to subunit inactivated influenza vaccine. TCRdb itself ran the RT-PCR reads through MiXCR, one entry per CDR3 protein. This sample has hundreds of thousands of distinct CDR3 sequences, with less than 20% found just once. The source was PBMCs from blood, collected about 5 days after vaccination. Receptor source: a man aged 50-60 years who received an inactivated influenza vaccine.

This clonotype was seen a handful of times. The gene calls are TRBV4-3 and TRBJ2-3; D is perhaps TRBD2 (5 bases). CDR1 is LGHNA and CDR2 is YSLEER in the germline V gene. The CDR3 contains 14 residues. Trimming took 5 bases from V and 4 from J, leaving 13 bases between them. CDR3 region: CASSKLGGSDTQYF. CDR3 nucleotides: TGCGCCAGCAGCAAGCTCGGAGGCTCAGATACGCAGTATTTT.

This clonotype has only a few counts. The chain couples TRBV7-9 to TRBJ2-7; D unclear. CDR1 is SEHNR, CDR2 FQNEAQ, per germline (reference sequence). Trimming cost V 1 base and J 2 bases, with 9 bases left between them. The CDR3 length is 14 residues. CDR3: CASSLETLTYEQYF. CDR3 DNA sequence: TGTGCCAGCAGCTTAGAGACTCTTACCTACGAGCAGTACTTC.